This TCR beta chain was documented in a study of T cell responses to AZD1222 COVID-19 vaccine. General study findings and limits: Recipients of AZD1222 seropositive at baseline numbered only 5 to 7. Close to half of all spike-specific TCRs reportedly target regions of the variants that are unmutated.

V was pared by 9 bases and J by 4 bases, with 6 bases between. This CDR3 is 10 amino acids long. Produced via immunoSEQ multiplex PCR; TCRdb's table is partial and in-frame only. The sample yields over 150,000 clones, around 87% seen once. A remark on this clone: No antigen is known for it.

The chain uses TRBV12-3 or TRBV12-4 and TRBJ1-1; no clear D gene. Specimen: peripheral blood, collected on day 0 of AZD1222 vaccination. This receptor was taken from an adult in good health. CDR3 in DNA: TGTGCCAGTGCAACCACTGAAGCTTTCTTT. This encodes CASATTEAFF.